This T cell receptor (beta chain) was documented in a study of blood T cell repertoires in COVID-19. The data were produced by immunoSEQ multiplex PCR, yet TCRdb's version contains in-frame clones alone and is incomplete. The sample consists of some 290,000 clones, more than 85% of them appearing once. V lost 7 bases and J 4 bases, leaving 13 bases between the germline ends. The CDR3 spans 14 residues. Germline loops: CDR1 LNHDA, CDR2 SQIVND (reference sequence). The TCR was taken from a young woman who had been exposed to COVID-19. Material: PBMCs or T cells enriched from blood (not recorded which). The chain employs TRBV19 and TRBJ2-2; possible D gene TRBD2, 5 bases. CDR3 sequence reads: CASKPRETTGELFF. The CDR3 region has the DNA TGTGCCAGTAAACCCCGGGAAACCACCGGGGAGCTGTTTTTT.